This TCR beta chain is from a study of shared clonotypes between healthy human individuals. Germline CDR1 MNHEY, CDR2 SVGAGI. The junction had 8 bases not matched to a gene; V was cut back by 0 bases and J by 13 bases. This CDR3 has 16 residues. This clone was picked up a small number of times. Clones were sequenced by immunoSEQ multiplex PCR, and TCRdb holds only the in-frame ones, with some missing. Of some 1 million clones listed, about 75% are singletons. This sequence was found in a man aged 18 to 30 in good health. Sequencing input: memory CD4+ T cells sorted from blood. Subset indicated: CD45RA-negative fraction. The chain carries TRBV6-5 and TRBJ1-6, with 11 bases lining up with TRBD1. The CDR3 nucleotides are TGTGCCAGCAGTTACTCGTCCCGGGACAGGGGGACGCCCCTCCACTTT. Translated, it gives CASSYSSRDRGTPLHF.